In its sample, the clone carrying this TCR beta chain was seen many times. This entry is derived from a study of spatial heterogeneity in lung cancer. TCRdb ran MiXCR on the 5' RACE reads and lists one entry per CDR3 protein. The sample holds over 5,000 distinct CDR3 sequences, around an eighth seen once. The time point is: sample taken at primary tumor resection. A total of 72 untreated early-stage non-small cell lung cancer patients served as donors. The origin of this receptor is a female donor with early-stage non-small cell lung cancer. Source: normal lung tissue next to the tumor, taken at surgery.

Here the CDR3 reads CASSLGGDEKLFF. CDR3 DNA sequence: TGTGCCAGCAGTTTAGGAGGGGATGAAAAACTGTTTTTT. The chain uses TRBV28 and TRBJ1-4; possibly TRBD1 for D (5 bases). This CDR3 contains 13 residues. Trimming cost V 2 bases and J 6 bases, with 7 bases left between them. Germline CDR1 reads MDHEN; CDR2 reads SYDVKM.